This T cell receptor beta chain was captured in a study of blood T cell repertoires in COVID-19. Data came from immunoSEQ multiplex PCR; TCRdb stores just in-frame clones and leaves some out. The profile shows a few hundred thousand clones, roughly 84% of them singletons. The V gene lost 6 bases and the J gene lost 7 bases, with 19 bases spanning the gap. Per the germline V gene, CDR1 is WSHSY and CDR2 is SAAADI. The CDR3 is 14 residues long. The clonotype was recovered from a man aged 30 to 39 in a cohort exposed to, infected with or recovered from COVID-19 (not recorded which). The rearrangement links TRBV10-2 to TRBJ2-7; maybe TRBD2 (5 bases). Sequencing input: PBMCs or T cells enriched from blood (not recorded which). The CDR3 protein is CASRFPGPTGEQYF. For the CDR3, the DNA is TGCGCCAGCAGATTCCCGGGCCCGACGGGGGAGCAGTACTTC.